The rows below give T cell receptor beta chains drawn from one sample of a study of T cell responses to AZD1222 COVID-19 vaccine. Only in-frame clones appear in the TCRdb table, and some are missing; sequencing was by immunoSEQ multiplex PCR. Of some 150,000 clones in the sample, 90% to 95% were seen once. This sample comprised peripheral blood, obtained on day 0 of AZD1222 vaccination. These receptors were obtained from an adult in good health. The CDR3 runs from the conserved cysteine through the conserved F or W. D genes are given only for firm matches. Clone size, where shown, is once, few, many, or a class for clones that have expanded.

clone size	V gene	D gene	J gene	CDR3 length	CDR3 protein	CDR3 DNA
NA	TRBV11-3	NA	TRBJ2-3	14	CASSPPYRTDTQYF	TGTGCCAGCAGCCCGCCCTATCGCACAGATACGCAGTATTTT
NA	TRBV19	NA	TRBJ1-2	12	CASSQGFFGYTF	TGTGCCAGTAGCCAAGGGTTCTTCGGCTACACCTTC
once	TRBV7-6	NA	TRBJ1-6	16	CASSLAGGSYNSPLHF	TGTGCCAGCAGCTTAGCGGGGGGTAGCTATAATTCACCCCTCCACTTT
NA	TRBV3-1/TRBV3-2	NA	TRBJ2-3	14	CASSALAALDTQYF	TGTGCCAGCAGCGCTTTAGCAGCCTTGGATACGCAGTATTTT
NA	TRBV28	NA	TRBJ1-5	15	CASSQGVGANQPQHF	TGTGCCAGCAGCCAGGGTGTGGGAGCAAATCAGCCCCAGCATTTT
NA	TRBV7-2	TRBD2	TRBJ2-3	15	CASSFQRGDTDTQYF	TGTGCCAGCAGCTTTCAGCGGGGGGACACAGATACGCAGTATTTT
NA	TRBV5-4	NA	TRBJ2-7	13	CASSLQGSYEQYF	TGTGCCAGCAGCTTGCAGGGGTCGTACGAGCAGTACTTC
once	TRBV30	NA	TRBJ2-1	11	CAWDTGNEQFF	TGTGCCTGGGATACAGGGAATGAGCAGTTCTTC
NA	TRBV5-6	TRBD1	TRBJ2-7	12	CASSLRPGQGFF	TGTGCCAGCAGCTTGAGACCGGGACAGGGTTTCTTC
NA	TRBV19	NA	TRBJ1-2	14	CASSTPGGGSGYTF	TGTGCCAGTAGTACCCCGGGCGGCGGATCAGGCTACACCTTC
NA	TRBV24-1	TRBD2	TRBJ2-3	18	CATSDPPDSGGRTDTQYF	TGTGCCACCAGTGACCCCCCGGATAGCGGGGGCCGCACAGATACGCAGTATTTT
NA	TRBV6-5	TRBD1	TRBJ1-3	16	CASSYSGGQGGNTIYF	TGTGCCAGCAGTTACTCGGGGGGACAGGGAGGAAACACCATATATTTT
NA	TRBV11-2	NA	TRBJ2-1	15	CASSLDRGAYNEQFF	TGTGCCAGCAGCTTAGATAGGGGGGCCTACAATGAGCAGTTCTTC
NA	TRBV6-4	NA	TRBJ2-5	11	CASSVGETQYF	TGTGCCAGCAGTGTGGGAGAGACCCAGTACTTC
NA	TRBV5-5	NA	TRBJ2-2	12	CASSFYTGELFF	TGTGCCAGCAGTTTCTACACCGGGGAGCTGTTTTTT
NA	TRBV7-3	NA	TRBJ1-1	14	CASSLSGGNTEAFF	TGTGCCAGCAGCTTATCCGGGGGGAACACTGAAGCTTTCTTT
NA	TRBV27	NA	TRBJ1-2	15	CASSYLLGGLRGYTF	TGTGCCAGCAGTTACCTTTTGGGAGGGCTAAGGGGCTACACCTTC
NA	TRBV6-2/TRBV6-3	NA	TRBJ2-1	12	CASSPPYNEQFF	TGTGCCAGCAGCCCACCCTACAATGAGCAGTTCTTC
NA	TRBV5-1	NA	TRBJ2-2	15	CASSLARGTAGELFF	TGCGCCAGCAGCTTGGCCCGGGGTACGGCCGGGGAGCTGTTTTTT
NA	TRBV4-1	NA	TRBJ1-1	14	CASSQPGTHTEAFF	TGCGCCAGCAGCCAACCCGGGACTCACACTGAAGCTTTCTTT